This T cell receptor beta chain appears in the sequencing data of a study of memory CD4+ T cells and cytomegalovirus serostatus. Study-level results: Of approximately 160 reported CMV TCRbeta sequences, around 63 were found in memory CD4+ repertoires.

The sort gate was single viable CD3+CD4+CD8-CD45RO+ cells for memory CD4+ T cells. By frequency in the sample, this clone is medium-sized. The antigen is undetermined. Repertoires were generated with immunoSEQ multiplex PCR, while TCRdb's copy carries only in-frame clones and drops some. The sample records approximately 40,000 clones, approximately 84% being singletons. Sequenced sample: memory CD4+ T cells from blood. The sequence was collected from an adult in good health and CMV-seronegative.

CDR3 nucleotides: TGTGCCAGCTCCACAGTTAACACTGAAGCTTTCTTT. This codes for CASSTVNTEAFF. The V and J genes are TRBV18 and TRBJ1-1, with D uncertain. This CDR3 spans 12 amino acids. Germline V gene sequence: CDR1 KGHSH, CDR2 LQKENI. Trimming shortened V by 6 bases and J by 2 bases, and 7 bases separated the two germline ends.